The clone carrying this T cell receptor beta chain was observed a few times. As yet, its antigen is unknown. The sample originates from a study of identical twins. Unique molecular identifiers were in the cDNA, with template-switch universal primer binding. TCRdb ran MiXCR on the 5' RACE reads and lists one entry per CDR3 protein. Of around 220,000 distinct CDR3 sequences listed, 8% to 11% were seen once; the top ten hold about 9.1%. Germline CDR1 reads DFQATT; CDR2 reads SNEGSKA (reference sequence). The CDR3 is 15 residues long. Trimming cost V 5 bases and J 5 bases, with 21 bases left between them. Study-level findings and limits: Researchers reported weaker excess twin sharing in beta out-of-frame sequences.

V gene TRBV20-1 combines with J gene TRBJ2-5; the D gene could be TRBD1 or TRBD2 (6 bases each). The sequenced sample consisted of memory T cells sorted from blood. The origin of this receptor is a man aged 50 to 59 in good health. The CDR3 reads CSARTQWGAGETQYF. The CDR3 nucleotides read TGCAGTGCTCGAACACAATGGGGGGCCGGGGAGACCCAGTACTTC.